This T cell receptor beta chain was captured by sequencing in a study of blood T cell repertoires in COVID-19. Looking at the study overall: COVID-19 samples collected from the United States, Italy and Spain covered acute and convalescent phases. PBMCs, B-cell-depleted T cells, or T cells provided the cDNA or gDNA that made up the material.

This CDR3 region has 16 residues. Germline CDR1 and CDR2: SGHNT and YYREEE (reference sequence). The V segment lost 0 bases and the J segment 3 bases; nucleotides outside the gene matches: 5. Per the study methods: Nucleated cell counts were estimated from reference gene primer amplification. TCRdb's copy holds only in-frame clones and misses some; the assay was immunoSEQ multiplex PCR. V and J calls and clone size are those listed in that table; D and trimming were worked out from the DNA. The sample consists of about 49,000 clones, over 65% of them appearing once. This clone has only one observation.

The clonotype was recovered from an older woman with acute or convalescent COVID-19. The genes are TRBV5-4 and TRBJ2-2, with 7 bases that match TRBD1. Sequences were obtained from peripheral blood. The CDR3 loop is CASSLEGARDTGELFF. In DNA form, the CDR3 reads TGTGCCAGCAGCTTGGAGGGGGCACGAGACACCGGGGAGCTGTTTTTT.